Below, 5 T cell receptor beta chains from the same sample are listed, as sequenced in a study of blood T cells in healthy people across ages. A J-beta primer mix and a sample-barcoded 5' primer were used in a second PCR of about 7 to 12 cycles. TCRdb fed the 5' RACE reads into MiXCR, producing one record per CDR3 protein. The sample carries about 1 million distinct CDR3 sequences, over 35% recorded once. The source material was blood. The receptors shown here come from a woman between 55 and 75 years old in good health.

This clonotype was observed a handful of times. CDR3 coding DNA: TGTGCCAGCAGTTACTCCCTAGCAGGGGATACGCAGTATTTT. Amino acid sequence: CASSYSLAGDTQYF. V gene TRBV6-2 or TRBV6-3 combines with J gene TRBJ2-3; the D call may be TRBD1 or TRBD2 (5 bases each). Germline CDR1 MNHEY, CDR2 SVGEGT. The CDR3 is made up of 14 amino acids. Between the trimmed V and J ends, which lost 0 bases and 6 bases, there was a span of 10 bases.

This rearrangement joins TRBV20-1 to TRBJ2-1, with D perhaps matching TRBD1 or TRBD2 (6 bases each). V dropped 0 bases and J dropped 10 bases, with 13 bases sitting between them. Looked up from germline, CDR1 is DFQATT and CDR2 is SNEGSKA (reference sequence). The CDR3 covers 13 residues. The chain's CDR3 is CSARDTGSGEQFF. The CDR3 DNA reads as TGCAGTGCTAGAGATACAGGGAGCGGGGAGCAGTTCTTC.

Note on this clonotype: An end of the junction differs from the germline gene, which may be a read error. The gene calls are TRBV29-1 and TRBJ1-2, with D unresolved. The CDR3 runs 19 residues. Germline CDR1 and CDR2: SQVTM and ANQGSEA. In nucleotides, the CDR3 is TGCAGCGTTGAAGGGTTCATGGACGGCGGGCGTCCTACAAACTATGTCTACACCTTC. It yields the protein CSVEGFMDGGRPTNYVYTF.

The chain recombines TRBV5-1 with TRBJ2-7, with 10 bases lining up with TRBD2. The DNA end is a closer match to TRBJ2-5, so the J assignment may be wrong. The CDR3 totals 16 residues. Germline CDR1 is SGHRS and CDR2 is YFSETQ. The CDR3 here is CASSSFSGRSGETQYF. The CDR3 DNA follows: TGCGCCAGCAGCTCATTTAGCGGGAGGTCCGGGGAGACCCAGTACTTC.

CDR3 nucleotides: TGTGCCAGCAGACTAGCGGGAGGGGAGAATGAGCAGTTCTTC. It translates to CASRLAGGENEQFF. The rearrangement links TRBV27 to TRBJ2-1; TRBD2 matches at 13 bases. The CDR3 loop spans 14 amino acids. V gave up 6 bases and J gave up 7 bases; unmatched junction bases: 3. Germline V gene sequence: CDR1 MNHEY, CDR2 SMNVEV (reference sequence).